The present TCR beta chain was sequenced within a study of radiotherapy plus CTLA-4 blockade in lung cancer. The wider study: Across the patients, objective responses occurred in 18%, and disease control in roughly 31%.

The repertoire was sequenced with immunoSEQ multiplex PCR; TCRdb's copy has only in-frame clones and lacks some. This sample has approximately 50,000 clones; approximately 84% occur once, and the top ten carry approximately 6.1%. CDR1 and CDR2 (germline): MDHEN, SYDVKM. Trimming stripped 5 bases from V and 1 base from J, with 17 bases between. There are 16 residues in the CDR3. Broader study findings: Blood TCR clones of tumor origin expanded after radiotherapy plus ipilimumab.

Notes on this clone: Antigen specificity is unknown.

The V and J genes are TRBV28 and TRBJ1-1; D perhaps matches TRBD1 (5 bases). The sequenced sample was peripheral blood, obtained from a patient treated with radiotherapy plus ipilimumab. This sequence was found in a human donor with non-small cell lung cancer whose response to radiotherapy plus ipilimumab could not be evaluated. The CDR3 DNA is TGTGCCAGCAGTCCCGACAGAGCGATAAGGAACACTGAAGCTTTCTTT. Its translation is CASSPDRAIRNTEAFF.